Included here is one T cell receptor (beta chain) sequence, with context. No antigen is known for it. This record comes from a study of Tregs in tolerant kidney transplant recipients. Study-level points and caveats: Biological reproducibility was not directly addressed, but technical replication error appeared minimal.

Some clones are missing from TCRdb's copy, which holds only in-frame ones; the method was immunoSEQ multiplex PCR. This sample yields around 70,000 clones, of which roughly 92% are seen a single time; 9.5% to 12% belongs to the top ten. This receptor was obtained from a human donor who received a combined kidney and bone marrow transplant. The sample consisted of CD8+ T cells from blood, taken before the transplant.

The CDR3 DNA is TGTGCCAGCAGCAACAGGGGTACAGATACGCAGTATTTT. It codes for CASSNRGTDTQYF. This chain joins TRBV7-9 and TRBJ2-3, with 7 positions matching TRBD1. The germline V gene has CDR1 SEHNR and CDR2 FQNEAQ (reference sequence). Germline trimming cut 5 bases from V and 3 bases from J; bases unmatched to any gene: 2. The CDR3 spans 13 residues.